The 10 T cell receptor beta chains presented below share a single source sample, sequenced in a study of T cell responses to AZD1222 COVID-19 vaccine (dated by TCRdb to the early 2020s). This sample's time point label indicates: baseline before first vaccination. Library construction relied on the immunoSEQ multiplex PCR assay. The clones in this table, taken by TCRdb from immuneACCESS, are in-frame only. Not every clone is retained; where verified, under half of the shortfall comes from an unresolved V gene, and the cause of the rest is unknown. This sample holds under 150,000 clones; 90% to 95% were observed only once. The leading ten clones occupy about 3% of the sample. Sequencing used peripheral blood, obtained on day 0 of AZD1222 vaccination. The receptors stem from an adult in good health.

CDR3 sequence reads: CSALGSYEQYF. CDR3 in DNA: TGCAGTGCCTTGGGGAGCTACGAGCAGTACTTC. The chain employs TRBV20-1 and TRBJ2-7, with D maybe TRBD2 (5 bases). Deletions cut 6 bases from V and 3 bases from J, with 9 bases between. The CDR3 contains 11 residues. The germline CDR1 and CDR2 sequences are DFQATT and SNEGSKA (reference sequence).

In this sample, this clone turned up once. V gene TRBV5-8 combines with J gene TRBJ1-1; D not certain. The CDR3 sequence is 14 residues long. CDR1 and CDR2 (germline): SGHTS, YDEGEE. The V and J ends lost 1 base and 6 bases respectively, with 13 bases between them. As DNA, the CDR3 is TGTGCCAGCAGCTTGCATAAGTCCAACGCTGAAGCTTTCTTT. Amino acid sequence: CASSLHKSNAEAFF.

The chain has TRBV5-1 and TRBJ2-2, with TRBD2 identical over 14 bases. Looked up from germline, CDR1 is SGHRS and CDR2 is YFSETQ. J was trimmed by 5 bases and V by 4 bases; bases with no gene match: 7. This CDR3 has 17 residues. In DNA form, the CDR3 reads TGCGCCAGCAGCCGAGGGACTAGCGGGAGCGGTACCGGGGAGCTGTTTTTT. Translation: CASSRGTSGSGTGELFF.

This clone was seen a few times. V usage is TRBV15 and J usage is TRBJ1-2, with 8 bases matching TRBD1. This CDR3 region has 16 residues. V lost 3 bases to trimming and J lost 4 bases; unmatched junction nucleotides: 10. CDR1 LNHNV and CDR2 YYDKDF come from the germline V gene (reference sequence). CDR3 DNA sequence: TGTGCCACCAGCAGGGAAAACAGGGGGGATGCCTATGGCTACACCTTC. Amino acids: CATSRENRGDAYGYTF.

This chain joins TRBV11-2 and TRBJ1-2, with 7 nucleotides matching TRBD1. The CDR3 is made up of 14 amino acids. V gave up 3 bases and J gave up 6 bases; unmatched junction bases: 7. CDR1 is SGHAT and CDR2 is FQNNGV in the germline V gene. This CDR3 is CASSFRQGLHGYTF. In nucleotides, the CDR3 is TGTGCCAGCAGCTTTAGACAGGGCTTACATGGCTACACCTTC.

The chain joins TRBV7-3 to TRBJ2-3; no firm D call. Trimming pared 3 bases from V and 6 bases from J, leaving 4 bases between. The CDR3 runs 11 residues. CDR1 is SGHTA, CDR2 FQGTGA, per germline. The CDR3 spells CASSFGDTQYF. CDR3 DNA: TGTGCCAGCAGCTTTGGGGATACGCAGTATTTT.

DNA of the CDR3: TGTGCCAGCAGTTTATTGACAGGGTGGGACTATGGCTACACCTTC. It encodes CASSLLTGWDYGYTF. The chain carries TRBV28 and TRBJ1-2; 7 nucleotides agree with TRBD1. CDR1 and CDR2 from the germline V gene are MDHEN and SYDVKM. V lost 1 base, J lost 3 bases, and 5 bases stayed unmatched. CDR3 length: 15 residues.

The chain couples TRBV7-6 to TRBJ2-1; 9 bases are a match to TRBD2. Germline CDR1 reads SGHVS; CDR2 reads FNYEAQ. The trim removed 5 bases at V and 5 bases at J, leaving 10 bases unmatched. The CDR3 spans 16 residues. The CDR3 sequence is CASSLSPTSGHNEQFF. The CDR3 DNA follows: TGTGCCAGCAGCCTTTCCCCGACTAGCGGACACAATGAGCAGTTCTTC.

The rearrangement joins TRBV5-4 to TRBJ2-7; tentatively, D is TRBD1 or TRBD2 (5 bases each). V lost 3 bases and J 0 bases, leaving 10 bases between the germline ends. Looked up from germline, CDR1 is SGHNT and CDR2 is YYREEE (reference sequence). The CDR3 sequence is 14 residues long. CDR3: CASSSGTDSYEQYF. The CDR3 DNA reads TGTGCCAGCAGCTCCGGGACGGACTCCTACGAGCAGTACTTC.

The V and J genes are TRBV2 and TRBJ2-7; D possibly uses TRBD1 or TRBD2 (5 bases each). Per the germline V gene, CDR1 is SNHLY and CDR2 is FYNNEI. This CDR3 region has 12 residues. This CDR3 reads CAGAGFSYEQYF. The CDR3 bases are TGTGCAGGGGCGGGCTTTAGCTACGAGCAGTACTTC.